Shown below are 14 T cell receptor beta chains from a single sample sequenced in a study of blood T cell repertoires in COVID-19. Only in-frame clones appear in the TCRdb table, and some are missing; sequencing was by immunoSEQ multiplex PCR. Of 100,000 or so clones in the sample, roughly 90% were seen once. The sample taken for sequencing was peripheral blood. The receptors originated from a woman aged 50 to 65 with COVID-19, enrolled during active disease.

The rearrangement links TRBV12-5 to TRBJ2-2; 9 nucleotides line up with TRBD1. CDR1 is LGHNT and CDR2 is FRNRAP in the germline V gene. Trimming at V came to 2 bases and at J to 5 bases, leaving 6 bases not matched to a gene. CDR3 length: 16 amino acids. The CDR3 loop reads CASGLSGTGFTGELFF. As DNA, the CDR3 is TGTGCTAGTGGTTTGTCCGGGACAGGGTTTACCGGGGAGCTGTTTTTT.

This clone was recorded only once. In DNA, the CDR3 is TGTGCCAGTTTTCGACAGGGGGCTGATGGCTACACCTTC. Translated: CASFRQGADGYTF. The J gene is TRBJ1-2, the V gene TRBV19; 10 bases line up with TRBD1. V trimming: 8 bases; J trimming: 6 bases; junction bases outside the gene matches: 6. Germline values: CDR1 LNHDA, CDR2 SQIVND (reference sequence). The CDR3 spans 13 residues.

The V gene is TRBV29-1, the J gene TRBJ1-1, with 8 bases identical to TRBD1. CDR1 SQVTM and CDR2 ANQGSEA come from the germline V gene. The CDR3 runs to 12 residues. With 7 bases clipped from V and 4 bases from J, the junction kept 5 bases outside the gene matches. CDR3 nucleotide sequence: TGCAGCGCGGACAGGGCGGGCACTGAAGCTTTCTTT. It specifies CSADRAGTEAFF.

The chain is built from TRBV7-9 and TRBJ1-2; D is ambiguous. V dropped 5 bases and J dropped 7 bases, with 14 bases sitting between them. The CDR3 is 13 residues long. The germline CDR1 and CDR2 sequences are SEHNR and FQNEAQ (reference sequence). In DNA form, the CDR3 reads TGTGCCAGCAGCCTAGGCGAATACCCTGGCTACACCTTC. The encoded protein is CASSLGEYPGYTF.

The V gene is TRBV19, the J gene TRBJ2-3, with TRBD1 identical over 12 bases. Germline lookup yields CDR1 LNHDA and CDR2 SQIVND (reference sequence). Trimming took 6 bases from V and 0 from J; bases not matched to a gene: 10. This CDR3 region has 18 residues. CDR3 nucleotides: TGTGCCAGTAGAGCAGACCGGGACAGGGGGCGAAGCACAGATACGCAGTATTTT. Encoded protein: CASRADRDRGRSTDTQYF.

This chain uses TRBV19 with TRBJ2-5, with D unresolved. Germline V gene lookup returns CDR1 LNHDA and CDR2 SQIVND (reference sequence). The CDR3 spans 13 residues. V was pared by 0 bases and J by 1 base, with 3 bases between. CDR3 sequence reads: CASSIDLQETQYF. CDR3 DNA sequence: TGTGCCAGTAGTATAGATCTCCAAGAGACCCAGTACTTC.

A few counts support this clone. The identical CDR3 is also encoded by other nucleotide sequences in the sample. The chain couples TRBV11-2 to TRBJ1-1; 8 bases are a match to TRBD1. Germline CDR1 SGHAT, CDR2 FQNNGV. The V and J ends lost 4 bases and 2 bases, in that order; junction bases with no gene match: 3. The CDR3 runs 14 residues. CDR3 DNA sequence: TGTGCCAGCAGCTCCGGACAGGGAAACACTGAAGCTTTCTTT. This translates into CASSSGQGNTEAFF.

This clone came up once. The chain is built from TRBV19 and TRBJ2-1, with D perhaps TRBD1 (5 bases). V was clipped by 10 bases and J by 3 bases, with 16 bases between them. This CDR3 contains 14 residues. The germline V gene encodes CDR1 LNHDA and CDR2 SQIVND (reference sequence). The CDR3 sequence is CATIGASFYNEQFF. CDR3 nucleotide sequence: TGTGCCACCATTGGGGCTTCCTTCTACAATGAGCAGTTCTTC. The full variable domain, rest sourced from reference TRBV19 and TRBJ2-1, is DGGITQSPKYLFRKEGQNVTLSCEQNLNHDAMYWYRQDPGQGLRLIYYSQIVNDFQKGDIAEGYSVSREKKESFPLTVTSAQKNPTAFYLCATIGASFYNEQFFGPGTRLTVL.

J is TRBJ2-3 and V is TRBV11-2; D is unresolved. Germline V lookup: CDR1 SGHAT, CDR2 FQNNGV. V was pared by 8 bases and J by 2 bases, with 8 bases between. The CDR3 spans 12 residues. The chain's CDR3 is CASEAYTDTQYF. CDR3 nucleotide sequence: TGTGCCAGCGAAGCTTACACAGATACGCAGTATTTT.

This chain connects TRBV4-2 to TRBJ2-1; 9 nucleotides match TRBD1. Losses at the gene ends were 5 bases for V and 7 bases for J; bases not matched to a gene: 6. CDR1 and CDR2 (germline): LGHNA, YNFKEQ. CDR3 size: 14 residues. CDR3 loop: CASSLRTGENEQFF. In nucleotides, the CDR3 is TGTGCCAGCAGCTTGCGGACAGGGGAAAATGAGCAGTTCTTC.

The gene calls are TRBV19 and TRBJ2-2; 7 nucleotides match TRBD1. Germline trimming cut 3 bases from V and 0 bases from J; bases unmatched to any gene: 19. Germline assignment: CDR1 LNHDA and CDR2 SQIVND (reference sequence). The CDR3 sequence is 21 residues long. This CDR3 is CASSMESQDRLWRTNTGELFF. The CDR3 coding sequence is TGTGCCAGTAGTATGGAGAGCCAGGACAGGCTGTGGCGAACGAACACCGGGGAGCTGTTTTTT.

The CDR3 protein is CASSLHTGLPEAFF. CDR3 sequence (DNA): TGTGCCAGCAGCCTTCACACAGGGTTACCTGAAGCTTTCTTT. The genes are TRBV11-2 and TRBJ1-1; perhaps TRBD1 as D (6 bases). The CDR3 is 14 residues long. Germline assignment: CDR1 SGHAT and CDR2 FQNNGV. V was trimmed by 5 bases and J by 6 bases, leaving 16 bases between them.

A single count supports this clone. The chain has TRBV11-3 and TRBJ2-7; perhaps TRBD1 as D (5 bases). Trimming pared 5 bases from V and 5 bases from J, leaving 13 bases between. The CDR3 covers 13 residues. CDR1 and CDR2 from the germline V gene are SGHNT and YENEEA. DNA for the CDR3: TGTGCCAGCAGCGAAGCAGGGTCCCACGAGCAGTACTTC. Its protein is CASSEAGSHEQYF.

DNA of the CDR3: TGTGCCAGCAGCCCCCCAGCGAACACCGGGGAGCTGTTTTTT. Residues: CASSPPANTGELFF. The chain is built from TRBV3-1 (or the pseudogene TRBV3-2) and TRBJ2-2; D is unclear. Germline V gene sequence: CDR1 LGHDT, CDR2 YNNKEL (reference sequence). V shed 4 bases and J shed 0 bases, with 6 bases lying between them. The CDR3 loop spans 14 amino acids.